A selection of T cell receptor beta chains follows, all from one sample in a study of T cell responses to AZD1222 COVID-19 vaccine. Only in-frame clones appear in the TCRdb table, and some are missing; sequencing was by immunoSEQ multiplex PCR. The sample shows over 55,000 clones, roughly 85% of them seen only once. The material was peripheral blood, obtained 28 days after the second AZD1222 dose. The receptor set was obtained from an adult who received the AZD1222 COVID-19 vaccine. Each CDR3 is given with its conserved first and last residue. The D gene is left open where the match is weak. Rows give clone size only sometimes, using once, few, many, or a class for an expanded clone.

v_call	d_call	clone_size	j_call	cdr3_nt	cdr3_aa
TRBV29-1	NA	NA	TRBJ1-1	TGCAGCGTTGGCGCAGGGTGGGGTATGAACACTGAAGCTTTCTTT	CSVGAGWGMNTEAFF
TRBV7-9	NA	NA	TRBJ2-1	TGTGCCAGCAGCTCCGGGGCGTGGGCTGAGCAGTTCTTC	CASSSGAWAEQFF
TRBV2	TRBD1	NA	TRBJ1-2	TGTGCCAGCACTACTACAGGGGGCGACTATGGCTACACCTTC	CASTTTGGDYGYTF
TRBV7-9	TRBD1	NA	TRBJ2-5	TGTGCCAGCAACACCGGGACAGGGGGCGGAGAGACCCAGTACTTC	CASNTGTGGGETQYF
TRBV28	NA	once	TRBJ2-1	TGTGCCAGCAGGGCTCTCGGGGGCCCCTACAATGAGCAGTTCTTC	CASRALGGPYNEQFF
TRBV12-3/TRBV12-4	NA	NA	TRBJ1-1	TGTGCCAGCAGTTTAAGTAGGGAATTGGCTTTCTTT	CASSLSRELAFF
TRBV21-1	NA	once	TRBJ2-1	TGTGCCAGCAGCAAATCGGGGCCTACCTACAATGAGCAGTTCTTC	CASSKSGPTYNEQFF
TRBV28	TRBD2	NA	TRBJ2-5	TGTGCCAGCAGAAGGACTAGCGGGGGCGGGGAGACCCAGTACTTC	CASRRTSGGGETQYF
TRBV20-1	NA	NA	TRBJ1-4	TGCAGTGCTAGTGCTGGGGTTGGAGAAAAACTGTTTTTT	CSASAGVGEKLFF
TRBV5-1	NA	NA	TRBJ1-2	TGCGCCAGCAGCTTCTTGGGGGCTCGGTATGGCTACACCTTC	CASSFLGARYGYTF
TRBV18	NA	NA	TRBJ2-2	TGTGCCAGCTCACCTGTGTCTATCGGGGAGCTGTTTTTT	CASSPVSIGELFF
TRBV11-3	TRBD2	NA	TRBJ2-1	TGTGCCAGCAGCCCGACCTGGACTAGCTACAATGAGCAGTTCTTC	CASSPTWTSYNEQFF
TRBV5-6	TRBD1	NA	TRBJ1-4	TGTGCCAGCAGCGGTACTACAGGGGGCGGCGGACTTATTAATGAAAAACTGTTTTTT	CASSGTTGGGGLINEKLFF
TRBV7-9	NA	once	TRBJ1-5	TGTGCCAGCAGCTTAGGCCTTCTGGGGCCCCAGCATTTT	CASSLGLLGPQHF
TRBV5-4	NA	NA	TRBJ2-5	TGTGCCAGCAGCTTGGTAGGCAACACGGACACCCAGTACTTC	CASSLVGNTDTQYF
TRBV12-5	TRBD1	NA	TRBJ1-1	TGTGCTAGTGGCGACAGGGTCATGAACACTGAAGCTTTCTTT	CASGDRVMNTEAFF
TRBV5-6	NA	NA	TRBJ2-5	TGTGCCAGCAGCTACACTAGTATGGAGACCCAGTACTTC	CASSYTSMETQYF
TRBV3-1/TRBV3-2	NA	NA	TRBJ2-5	TGTGCCAGCAGCCAAGTTGAGGGTAGGACCCAGTACTTC	CASSQVEGRTQYF
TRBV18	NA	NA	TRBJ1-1	TGTGCCAGCTCTACCACGGGGGGGGACACTGAAGCTTTCTTT	CASSTTGGDTEAFF
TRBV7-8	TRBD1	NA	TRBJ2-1	TGTGCCAGCAGCTTAGAGACCGGGACAGGGAGGGATGAGCAGTTCTTC	CASSLETGTGRDEQFF
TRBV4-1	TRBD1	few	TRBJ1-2	TGCGCCAGCAGCCAAGATCCTGGACAGGGGCTATCTAACTATGGCTACACCTTC	CASSQDPGQGLSNYGYTF
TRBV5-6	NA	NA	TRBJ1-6	TGTGCCAGCAGCTTGGCCCCATGGGGGAGCTCACCCCTCCACTTT	CASSLAPWGSSPLHF
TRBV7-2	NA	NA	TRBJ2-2	TGTGCCAGCAGGATCCAAGAACAGGGATGGGAGCTGTTTTTT	CASRIQEQGWELFF
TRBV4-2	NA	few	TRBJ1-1	TGTGCCAGCGCAGTGAACACTGAAGCTTTCTTT	CASAVNTEAFF
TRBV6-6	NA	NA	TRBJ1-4	TGTGCCAGCAGTTACCGCGCAGCTGCAACTAATGAAAAACTGTTTTTT	CASSYRAAATNEKLFF
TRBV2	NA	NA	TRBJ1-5	TGTGCCAGCAGTGAAGAGGGCAGGTATCAGCCCCAGCATTTT	CASSEEGRYQPQHF
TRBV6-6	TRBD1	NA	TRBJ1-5	TGTGCCAGCAGTTACCGTAGGGGGCTCATTCAGCCCCAGCATTTT	CASSYRRGLIQPQHF
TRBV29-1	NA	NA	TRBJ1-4	TGCAGCGTTGAAACGGGGGCTGAGGAAAAACTGTTTTTT	CSVETGAEEKLFF
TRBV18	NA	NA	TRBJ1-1	TGTGCCAGCTCACCAAAGTTTCAACGACTAGGCGGCACTGAAGCTTTCTTT	CASSPKFQRLGGTEAFF
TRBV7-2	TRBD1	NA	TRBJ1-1	TGTGCCAGCATAGAGGGACAGGTGAACACTGAAGCTTTCTTT	CASIEGQVNTEAFF
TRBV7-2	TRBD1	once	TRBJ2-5	TGTGCCAGCATCCTTGGGACAGGCCTCTCAGGGGAGACCCAGTACTTC	CASILGTGLSGETQYF
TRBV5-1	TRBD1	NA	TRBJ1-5	TGCGCCAGCAGCTTGGGGGGACAGGGGACTCAGCCCCAGCATTTT	CASSLGGQGTQPQHF
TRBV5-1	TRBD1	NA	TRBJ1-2	TGCGCCAGCAGCCTCGACAGGGCTGGCTACACCTTC	CASSLDRAGYTF
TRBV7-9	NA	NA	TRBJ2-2	TGTGCCAGCAGAAAAACAAGCTACAGGGACACCGGGGAGCTGTTTTTT	CASRKTSYRDTGELFF
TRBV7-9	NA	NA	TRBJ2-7	TGTGCCAGCAGCTTATCGGGGGGCAGGGCCCCCTACGAGCAGTACTTC	CASSLSGGRAPYEQYF
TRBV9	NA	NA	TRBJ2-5	TGTGCCAGCAGCCCAACCACAGGGATCACCCATGTGGCCCAGTACTTC	CASSPTTGITHVAQYF
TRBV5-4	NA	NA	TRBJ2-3	TGTGCCAGCAGCTTGGGGACAAGCGCTAGCACAGATACGCAGTATTTT	CASSLGTSASTDTQYF
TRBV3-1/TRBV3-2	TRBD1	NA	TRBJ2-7	TGTGCCAGCAGTAGACAGGGTTCCTACGAGCAGTACTTC	CASSRQGSYEQYF
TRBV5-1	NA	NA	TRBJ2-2	TGCGCCAGCAGCTTGGTCGAGAAGGGGACCGGGGAGCTGTTTTTT	CASSLVEKGTGELFF
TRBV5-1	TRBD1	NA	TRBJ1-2	TGCGCCAGCAGCCCCCGGACAGGGTCAAATGGCTACACCTTC	CASSPRTGSNGYTF
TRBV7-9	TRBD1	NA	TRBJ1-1	TGTGCCAGCAGCTTAGAGACAGGGGGCTTCGCGCTGAACACTGAAGCTTTCTTT	CASSLETGGFALNTEAFF
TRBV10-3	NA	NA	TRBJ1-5	TGTGCCATCAGTGAGTCACGACTCCCTATTGATCAGCCCCAGCATTTT	CAISESRLPIDQPQHF
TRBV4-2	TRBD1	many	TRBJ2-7	TGTGCCAGCAGCCACCACGACTGGGGGACAGGCAAACCTTACGAGCAGTACTTC	CASSHHDWGTGKPYEQYF
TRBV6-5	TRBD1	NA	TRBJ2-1	TGTGCCAGCGTTGTAGGGGGCAGCGACAATGAGCAGTTCTTC	CASVVGGSDNEQFF
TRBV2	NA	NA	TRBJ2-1	TGTGCCAGCGGACAGGGAGCGGGGGGCACTTTCGGCAGAGAGCAGTTCTTC	CASGQGAGGTFGREQFF
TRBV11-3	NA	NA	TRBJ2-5	TGTGCCAGCAGCCCTTCGGCTGCGCAGGTAGAGACCCAGTACTTC	CASSPSAAQVETQYF
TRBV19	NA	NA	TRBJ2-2	TGTGCCAGCACCTTAGACAGCCGGGGATTTTTCGGGGAGCTGTTTTTT	CASTLDSRGFFGELFF
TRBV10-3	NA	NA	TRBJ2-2	TGTGCCATCAGTAAGCAAGAGCATAACACCGGGGAGCTGTTTTTT	CAISKQEHNTGELFF